Following are 31 T cell receptor beta chains from one sample sequenced in a study of blood T cell repertoires in COVID-19. The assay was immunoSEQ multiplex PCR, and TCRdb's table has in-frame clones only and misses some. This sample has about 190,000 clones, with more than 65% found just once. Sample: peripheral blood. The origin of the receptors is an elderly woman with active or convalescent COVID-19.

This sequence joins TRBV3-1 (or the pseudogene TRBV3-2) and TRBJ1-4; D remains ambiguous. The CDR3 totals 15 residues. The V end was cut by 1 base, the J end by 5 bases, with 11 bases between. CDR1 and CDR2 from the germline V gene are LGHDT and YNNKEL (reference sequence). As DNA, the CDR3 is TGTGCCAGCAGCCAAGCGGGGTACGGAAATGAAAAACTGTTTTTT. Protein: CASSQAGYGNEKLFF.

This clone is a singleton in its sample. This chain connects TRBV27 to TRBJ1-6; D call uncertain. CDR1 MNHEY and CDR2 SMNVEV come from the germline V gene (reference sequence). This CDR3 spans 13 amino acids. Trimming removed 4 bases from V and 9 bases from J, with 10 bases in between. CDR3 sequence: CASSSNFGSPLHF. DNA of the CDR3: TGTGCCAGCAGTTCCAACTTCGGTTCACCCCTCCACTTT.

This clone was found a few times. The rearrangement uses TRBV7-2 and TRBJ2-7; TRBD2 matches 9 bases. This CDR3 spans 17 amino acids. Germline V CDR1 and CDR2: SGHTA, FQGNSA. The junction had 16 bases not matched to a gene; V was cut back by 5 bases and J by 5 bases. The CDR3 region is CASSPRRISGSSHEQYF. DNA of the CDR3: TGTGCCAGCAGCCCACGGCGGATTAGCGGGAGTTCCCACGAGCAGTACTTC.

The V call is TRBV5-1, the J call TRBJ2-2; 7 nucleotides agree with TRBD1. Germline CDR1 and CDR2: SGHRS and YFSETQ. With 4 bases clipped from V and 3 bases from J, the junction kept 3 bases outside the gene matches. The CDR3 runs to 14 residues. The CDR3 reads CASSQGQHTGELFF. The CDR3 DNA reads as TGCGCCAGCAGCCAGGGACAGCACACCGGGGAGCTGTTTTTT.

This sequence joins TRBV5-4 and TRBJ1-2, with 11 bases identical to TRBD1. Germline V gene sequence: CDR1 SGHNT, CDR2 YYREEE (reference sequence). The CDR3 length is 14 residues. The V and J ends lost 4 bases and 4 bases, in that order; junction bases with no gene match: 3. This chain's CDR3 is CASSPGTGGYGYTF. Here the CDR3 DNA reads TGTGCCAGCAGCCCCGGGACAGGGGGCTATGGCTACACCTTC.

This clone is a singleton in its sample. Other nucleotide sequences from this sample produce the same CDR3. The rearrangement links TRBV7-9 to TRBJ2-1, with TRBD1 matching over 8 bases. The J segment lost 4 bases and the V segment lost 1 base, leaving 3 bases of the junction unmatched. CDR1 SEHNR and CDR2 FQNEAQ come from the germline V gene (reference sequence). CDR3 length: 15 amino acids. CDR3 nucleotide sequence: TGTGCCAGCAGCTTAGACAGGGGGTCGTACAATGAGCAGTTCTTC. This gives the protein CASSLDRGSYNEQFF.

The chain joins TRBV18 to TRBJ1-2, with 9 bases aligning to TRBD1. Germline CDR1 and CDR2: KGHSH and LQKENI. V dropped 1 base and J dropped 6; count of bases not matched to a gene: 9. This CDR3 comprises 16 residues. This chain's CDR3 is CASSPLSGQGLNGYTF. CDR3 in DNA: TGTGCCAGCTCACCACTTTCGGGACAGGGATTGAATGGCTACACCTTC.

The genes are TRBV5-1 and TRBJ1-1, with D unclear. Germline CDR1 reads SGHRS; CDR2 reads YFSETQ. The CDR3 runs 14 residues. V was cut by 0 bases and J by 11 bases, with 17 bases left in between. In nucleotides, the CDR3 is TGCGCCAGCAGCTTGGAAGAGGCGCGGCTGGATGCTTTCTTT. Translation gives CASSLEEARLDAFF.

V is TRBV19 and J is TRBJ1-3; TRBD1 aligns across 8 bases. With 4 bases clipped from V and 1 base from J, the junction kept 6 bases outside the gene matches. The CDR3 spans 16 residues. The germline V gene encodes CDR1 LNHDA and CDR2 SQIVND (reference sequence). CDR3 nucleotide sequence: TGTGCCAGTAGTACACGACAGGGGCTTTCTGGAAACACCATATATTTT. This sequence encodes CASSTRQGLSGNTIYF.

The V gene is TRBV29-1, the J gene TRBJ2-5, with 11 bases that match TRBD1. V was pared by 7 bases and J by 5 bases, with 6 bases of the junction left unmatched. The length of the CDR3 is 13 residues. The germline gives CDR1 SQVTM, CDR2 ANQGSEA. Written as DNA, the CDR3 is TGCAGCGCCAGGACAGGGGGCATTGAGACCCAGTACTTC. Protein: CSARTGGIETQYF.

This clone came up once. The V and J genes are TRBV29-1 and TRBJ2-3; 7 bases are shared with TRBD1. The ends lost 1 base at V and 5 bases at J; junction bases unmatched: 3. This CDR3 spans 13 amino acids. Germline assignment: CDR1 SQVTM and CDR2 ANQGSEA. The CDR3 sequence is CSVEGQGRDTQYF. The DNA for the CDR3 is TGCAGCGTTGAAGGACAGGGCAGAGATACGCAGTATTTT.

The chain has TRBV11-2 and TRBJ1-1, with 7 bases matching TRBD1. Trimming cost V 1 base and J 4 bases; bases outside gene matches: 12. The germline gives CDR1 SGHAT, CDR2 FQNNGV. This CDR3 spans 17 amino acids. The CDR3 is CASSLGTGYVHSTEAFF. As DNA, the CDR3 is TGTGCCAGCAGCTTAGGGACAGGATATGTTCATAGCACTGAAGCTTTCTTT.

In this sample, this clone turned up many times. Distinct nucleotide sequences in the sample also encode this CDR3. V usage is TRBV19 and J usage is TRBJ1-2; D is uncertain. This CDR3 comprises 13 residues. V was cut by 6 bases and J by 1 base, with 9 bases left in between. Germline V gives CDR1 LNHDA, CDR2 SQIVND (reference sequence). Here the CDR3 reads CASSLAFNYGYTF. Written as DNA, the CDR3 is TGTGCCAGTAGCCTGGCCTTTAACTATGGCTACACCTTC.

This clone occurred once. J is TRBJ2-2 and V is TRBV18, with D tentatively TRBD2 (6 bases). Trimming took 2 bases from V and 3 from J, leaving 10 bases between them. The CDR3 loop spans 15 amino acids. CDR1 is KGHSH, CDR2 LQKENI, per germline. Here the CDR3 reads CASSPFRDYTGELFF. CDR3 bases: TGTGCCAGCTCACCATTCCGGGACTACACCGGGGAGCTGTTTTTT.

The chain links TRBV19 to TRBJ1-1; the D gene is possibly TRBD1 (5 bases). The CDR3 runs 15 residues. V lost 5 bases and J 1 base, leaving 14 bases between the germline ends. Germline assignment: CDR1 LNHDA and CDR2 SQIVND (reference sequence). The CDR3 region has the DNA TGTGCCAGTAGTCTCTCCTTAGACAGGAACACTGAAGCTTTCTTT. As protein: CASSLSLDRNTEAFF.

This chain links TRBV28 with TRBJ2-7, with D possibly matching TRBD1 (5 bases). The CDR3 extends over 15 amino acids. Germline V lookup: CDR1 MDHEN, CDR2 SYDVKM. With 1 base removed from V and 0 bases from J, the gap between germline ends came to 10 bases. CDR3 nucleotide sequence: TGTGCCAGCAGTTTATCCACAGGCGTCTCCTACGAGCAGTACTTC. Translating it yields CASSLSTGVSYEQYF.

The chain joins TRBV11-2 to TRBJ1-1; D is perhaps TRBD1 (6 bases). The CDR3 runs to 14 residues. Germline V lookup: CDR1 SGHAT, CDR2 FQNNGV. V lost 3 bases and J lost 1, with 9 bases in between. The CDR3 sequence: CASSFLQGNTEAFF. The CDR3 DNA is TGTGCCAGCAGCTTTCTACAGGGGAACACTGAAGCTTTCTTT.

The V call is TRBV5-1, the J call TRBJ2-7; the match to TRBD2 covers 8 bases. The V and J ends lost 0 bases and 6 bases, in that order; junction bases with no gene match: 5. Per germline, CDR1 SGHRS and CDR2 YFSETQ. This CDR3 region has 14 residues. This CDR3 reads CASSLVAGSSEQYF. The DNA for the CDR3 is TGCGCCAGCAGCTTGGTAGCGGGATCGAGCGAGCAGTACTTC.

J is TRBJ2-1 and V is TRBV3-1 (or the pseudogene TRBV3-2); 8 bases align to TRBD2. With V trimmed by 1 base and J by 9 bases, 11 bases remained unmatched. The CDR3 contains 16 residues. Germline-derived CDR1 and CDR2 are LGHDT and YNNKEL (reference sequence). CDR3 nucleotides: TGTGCCAGCAGCCAAGTAGCGGGACCTTTAGCCGTTGAGCAGTTCTTC. Protein sequence: CASSQVAGPLAVEQFF.

V and J are TRBV9 and TRBJ2-2; 10 bases fit TRBD2. Per germline, CDR1 SGDLS and CDR2 YYNGEE. V gave up 1 base and J gave up 5 bases; unmatched junction bases: 17. This CDR3 spans 20 amino acids. CDR3 loop: CASSVTAHPAGGQSTGELFF. The DNA of the CDR3 is TGTGCCAGCAGCGTAACCGCCCATCCAGCGGGAGGGCAATCTACCGGGGAGCTGTTTTTT.

The genes are TRBV28 and TRBJ2-4, with D perhaps matching TRBD2 (7 bases). This CDR3 comprises 16 residues. Trimming took 3 bases from V and 5 from J, leaving 17 bases between them. Germline V gene sequence: CDR1 MDHEN, CDR2 SYDVKM. The CDR3 region is CASSLGGAPSQNIQYF. The CDR3 bases are TGTGCCAGCAGTTTGGGGGGGGCCCCTTCTCAAAACATTCAGTACTTC.

The genes are TRBV6-6 and TRBJ2-1, with 8 bases matching TRBD2. The germline V gene has CDR1 MNHNY and CDR2 SVGAGI (reference sequence). The V segment lost 4 bases and the J segment 8 bases; nucleotides outside the gene matches: 7. The CDR3 runs 14 residues. As DNA, the CDR3 is TGTGCCAGCAGTTGGAGCGGGAGAGGCGATGAGCAGTTCTTC. It is translated as CASSWSGRGDEQFF.

In its sample, this clone was seen a few times. The chain has TRBV5-1 and TRBJ2-5, with 8 bases that match TRBD2. The trim removed 4 bases at V and 0 bases at J, leaving 14 bases unmatched. The CDR3 covers 18 residues. Germline V CDR1 and CDR2: SGHRS, YFSETQ. The CDR3 nucleotides are TGCGCCAGCAGCCCGGGACTAGTAGGCGGCGGTGACCAAGAGACCCAGTACTTC. Its protein product is CASSPGLVGGGDQETQYF.

This rearrangement joins TRBV28 to TRBJ1-5; TRBD1 matches at 7 bases. The CDR3 totals 16 residues. Germline lookup yields CDR1 MDHEN and CDR2 SYDVKM. Trimming at V came to 4 bases and at J to 9 bases, leaving 15 bases not matched to a gene. CDR3 bases: TGTGCCAGCAGTTCCTCCCCAGGGGGAGTGGACCGGCCCCAGCATTTT. This encodes CASSSSPGGVDRPQHF.

The V and J genes are TRBV6-5 and TRBJ1-6; D may be TRBD1 (5 bases). The V gene's germline CDR1 is MNHEY and CDR2 SVGAGI. V lost 1 base, J lost 10 bases, and 11 bases lay in between. This CDR3 has 14 amino acids. The CDR3 DNA sequence: TGTGCCAGCAGTTACTGGCAGGGAAAATCACCCCTCCACTTT. It is translated as CASSYWQGKSPLHF.

The V call is TRBV28, the J call TRBJ2-7; D is ambiguous. Germline V gene data show CDR1 as MDHEN and CDR2 as SYDVKM. The CDR3 sequence is 12 residues long. The V and J ends lost 6 bases and 5 bases respectively, with 11 bases between them. The CDR3 nucleotides read TGTGCCAGCAGGACTCATCCCCACGAGCAGTACTTC. It is translated as CASRTHPHEQYF.

The V gene is TRBV6-5, the J gene TRBJ2-6; D gene uncertain. Germline assignment: CDR1 MNHEY and CDR2 SVGAGI. V lost 0 bases and J lost 0, with 3 bases in between. CDR3 size: 15 residues. The chain's CDR3 is CASSYSGSGANVLTF. The CDR3 nucleotides are TGTGCCAGCAGTTACTCCGGCTCTGGGGCCAACGTCCTGACTTTC.

The chain employs TRBV27 and TRBJ1-2; D is undetermined. Germline V gives CDR1 MNHEY, CDR2 SMNVEV (reference sequence). The V end was cut by 3 bases, the J end by 10 bases, with 12 bases between. The CDR3 length is 12 residues. CDR3 residues: CASSFRGLDYTF. In nucleotides, the CDR3 is TGTGCCAGCAGTTTTCGCGGTTTAGACTACACCTTC.

The chain couples TRBV30 to TRBJ1-2, with 7 bases aligning to TRBD1. Germline V CDR1 and CDR2: GTSNPN, SVGIG (reference sequence). The CDR3 consists of 15 residues. With 3 bases clipped from V and 8 bases from J, the junction kept 15 bases outside the gene matches. The CDR3, as DNA: TGTGCCTGGAGGGATGAGACAGGGCTTTATGACGGCTACACCTTC. Translating gives CAWRDETGLYDGYTF.

The V gene is TRBV10-3, the J gene TRBJ2-3, with 12 positions matching TRBD2. CDR3 length equals 16 residues. With V trimmed by 5 bases and J by 2 bases, 5 bases remained unmatched. Germline CDR1 ENHRY, CDR2 SYGVKD. Written as DNA, the CDR3 is TGTGCCATCAGTCCGAGACTAGCGGGAGCCACAGATACGCAGTATTTT. It encodes CAISPRLAGATDTQYF.

The sample holds a few counts of this clone. The chain combines TRBV7-2 with TRBJ2-1; D gene ambiguous. The germline CDR1 and CDR2 sequences are SGHTA and FQGNSA. V shed 3 bases and J shed 0 bases, with 9 bases lying between them. The CDR3 extends over 15 amino acids. The CDR3: CASSFDLNSYNEQFF. In nucleotides, the CDR3 is TGTGCCAGCAGCTTCGACTTGAACTCCTACAATGAGCAGTTCTTC. Together with reference TRBV7-2 and TRBJ2-1, the CDR3 gives the full variable domain: GAGVSQSPSNKVTEKGKDVELRCDPISGHTALYWYRQSLGQGLEFLIYFQGNSAPDKSGLPSDRFSAERTGGSVSTLTIQRTQQEDSAVYLCASSFDLNSYNEQFFGPGTRLTVL.